The next 18 T cell receptor beta chains were all read from a single sample in a study of T cell repertoires in cytomegalovirus infection. Each CDR3 protein is one row after TCRdb ran MiXCR on the reads. The profile covers about 740,000 distinct CDR3 sequences, with around 30% appearing a single time and 18% taken by the ten largest. No antigen is known for these receptors. The specimen was cultured PBMCs, collected from culture after CMV antigen stimulation. Every receptor here comes from a human donor in good health (CMV status not recorded). Some clones in this sample may be carry-over from other donors' samples.

This clonotype was seen more than once but under ten times. V gene TRBV12-3 or TRBV12-4 combines with J gene TRBJ2-5; D uncertain. There are 16 residues in the CDR3. Trimming took off 2 bases at V and 2 bases at J, with 15 bases between the two ends. CDR3 residues: CASSLRRTAPQETQYF. CDR3 nucleotides: TGTGCCAGCAGTTTACGACGTACGGCGCCTCAAGAGACCCAGTACTTC.

This clonotype appeared once. Germline and junction disagree at one end, which may indicate a read error. The chain uses TRBV7-2 and TRBJ2-3; D is perhaps TRBD1 (5 bases). The CDR3 runs 13 residues. Germline V gene lookup returns CDR1 SGHTA and CDR2 FQGNSA. The CDR3: CATSSDPQGTQYF. CDR3 coding DNA: TGTGCCACCAGCAGCGACCCCCAGGGCACGCAGTATTTT.

This chain links TRBV20-1 with TRBJ2-6; D unresolved. The CDR3 is made up of 12 amino acids. Germline-derived CDR1 and CDR2 are DFQATT and SNEGSKA (reference sequence). Trimming left V 1 base short and J 2 bases short, with 0 bases between. The CDR3 DNA follows: TGCAGTGCTAGAGCTGGGGCCAACGTCCTGACTTTC. Its translation is CSARAGANVLTF.

CDR3 protein: CATGQPGGYGYTF. The CDR3, as DNA: TGTGCCACCGGACAGCCCGGGGGCTATGGCTACACCTTC. This chain links TRBV6-8 with TRBJ1-2; tentatively, D is TRBD1 (6 bases). V was cut by 10 bases and J by 4 bases, with 16 bases left in between. This CDR3 contains 13 residues. The germline V gene encodes CDR1 MNHGY and CDR2 SAAAGT.

This clonotype has a handful of counts. The genes are TRBV7-8 and TRBJ1-2; 7 nucleotides align to TRBD1. The germline gives CDR1 SGHVS, CDR2 FQNEAQ. CDR3 size: 13 residues. The ends lost 1 base at V and 8 bases at J; junction bases unmatched: 4. The DNA of the CDR3 is TGTGCCAGCAGCTTAGACAGGGGCCAAGGCTACACCTTC. Translated, it gives CASSLDRGQGYTF.

This clonotype was counted a few times. The chain is built from TRBV7-2 and TRBJ2-1; D is undetermined. Germline V gene lookup returns CDR1 SGHTA and CDR2 FQGNSA. With 5 bases removed from V and 0 bases from J, the gap between germline ends came to 11 bases. The CDR3 is 15 residues long. CDR3 residues: CASSPDPSSYNEQFF. CDR3 nucleotides: TGTGCCAGCAGCCCGGATCCGAGCTCCTACAATGAGCAGTTCTTC. Full variable domain (missing parts from reference TRBV7-2 and TRBJ2-1): GAGVSQSPSNKVTEKGKDVELRCDPISGHTALYWYRQSLGQGLEFLIYFQGNSAPDKSGLPSDRFSAERTGGSVSTLTIQRTQQEDSAVYLCASSPDPSSYNEQFFGPGTRLTVL.

The chain's CDR3 is CATSRGDSSNYGYTF. In DNA form, the CDR3 reads TGTGCCACCAGCAGAGGGGACAGTTCGAACTATGGCTACACCTTC. The rearrangement uses TRBV15 and TRBJ1-2; 7 bases map to TRBD1. The CDR3 is 15 residues long. The J segment lost 2 bases and the V segment lost 1 base, leaving 4 bases of the junction unmatched. Germline CDR1 LNHNV, CDR2 YYDKDF (reference sequence).

The genes are TRBV7-8 and TRBJ1-4, with D perhaps matching TRBD1 (5 bases). Trimming took 8 bases from V and 8 from J, leaving 15 bases between them. The CDR3 spans 13 residues. The germline V gene has CDR1 SGHVS and CDR2 FQNEAQ. Written as DNA, the CDR3 is TGTGCCAGCGGCTCGCGGCGGGGGGAAAAACTGTTTTTT. Protein product: CASGSRRGEKLFF.

The chain recombines TRBV6-6 with TRBJ1-2, with 8 bases that match TRBD1. CDR3 length: 16 amino acids. Germline V lookup: CDR1 MNHNY, CDR2 SVGAGI (reference sequence). Unmatched junction bases numbered 7, after V lost 2 bases and J lost 2 bases. Here the CDR3 DNA reads TGTGCCAGCAGTTACCACGGAAGACAGGGGAACTATGGCTACACCTTC. Protein sequence: CASSYHGRQGNYGYTF.

This chain connects TRBV20-1 to TRBJ2-1; D might be TRBD1 or TRBD2, each matching 5 bases. The CDR3 runs 13 residues. Trimming pared 6 bases from V and 7 bases from J, leaving 16 bases between. CDR1 is DFQATT and CDR2 is SNEGSKA in the germline V gene (reference sequence). The CDR3: CSAPEGTSNEQFF. The CDR3 region has the DNA TGCAGTGCCCCAGAGGGGACGAGTAATGAGCAGTTCTTC.

This clonotype was seen more than once but under ten times. The gene calls are TRBV7-2 and TRBJ1-1; D gene uncertain. V was cut by 5 bases and J by 6 bases, with 10 bases left in between. The CDR3 loop spans 12 amino acids. Germline-derived CDR1 and CDR2 are SGHTA and FQGNSA. The CDR3 loop is CASSVLVSEAFF. CDR3 in DNA: TGTGCCAGCAGCGTACTCGTCTCTGAAGCTTTCTTT. Combining the CDR3 with reference TRBV7-2 and TRBJ1-1 gives the whole variable domain GAGVSQSPSNKVTEKGKDVELRCDPISGHTALYWYRQSLGQGLEFLIYFQGNSAPDKSGLPSDRFSAERTGGSVSTLTIQRTQQEDSAVYLCASSVLVSEAFFGQGTRLTVV.

This chain uses TRBV11-2 with TRBJ2-1, with D perhaps given as TRBD1 or TRBD2 (5 bases each). Germline-derived CDR1 and CDR2 are SGHAT and FQNNGV. Trimming took off 2 bases at V and 0 bases at J, with 26 bases between the two ends. The CDR3 is 21 residues long. CDR3 region: CASSLTRWRTGQVSSYNEQFF. In nucleotides, the CDR3 is TGTGCCAGCAGCTTAACCCGGTGGCGTACGGGGCAGGTTAGCTCCTACAATGAGCAGTTCTTC. The complete variable domain, with remaining parts taken from reference TRBV11-2 and TRBJ2-1, reads EAGVAQSPRYKIIEKRQSVAFWCNPISGHATLYWYQQILGQGPKLLIQFQNNGVVDDSQLPKDRFSAERLKGVDSTLKIQPAKLEDSAVYLCASSLTRWRTGQVSSYNEQFFGPGTRLTVL.

This clonotype was counted between two and nine times. The V call is TRBV12-3 or TRBV12-4, the J call TRBJ1-6; D not resolved. Trimming removed 6 bases from V and 5 bases from J, with 14 bases in between. This CDR3 has 15 amino acids. CDR3 in DNA: TGTGCCAGCAGGACGCAAAGGGCTGATAATTCACCCCTCCACTTT. Translation gives CASRTQRADNSPLHF.

The V gene is TRBV11-2, the J gene TRBJ1-1; 10 nucleotides line up with TRBD1. This CDR3 is 14 amino acids long. V was clipped by 5 bases and J by 3 bases; unmatched bases: 3. Germline CDR1 SGHAT, CDR2 FQNNGV. The CDR3 here is CASSATGGDTEAFF. The CDR3 bases are TGTGCCAGCAGCGCGACAGGGGGCGACACTGAAGCTTTCTTT.

This clonotype was recorded at least ten times. The J gene is TRBJ2-2, the V gene TRBV7-2; possible D gene TRBD2, 7 bases. CDR3 length equals 14 residues. V lost 1 base and J lost 6, with 9 bases in between. The germline gives CDR1 SGHTA, CDR2 FQGNSA. The CDR3 DNA sequence: TGTGCCAGCAGCTTAGTAGGGGGGGCCGGGGAGCTGTTTTTT. Translated: CASSLVGGAGELFF.

This clonotype has just a few counts. CDR3 sequence reads: CASSPGTSGITQETQYF. The CDR3 DNA follows: TGTGCCAGCAGCCCAGGGACTAGCGGGATTACTCAAGAGACCCAGTACTTC. V and J are TRBV7-2 and TRBJ2-5, with 13 positions matching TRBD2. The germline CDR1 and CDR2 sequences are SGHTA and FQGNSA. V shed 5 bases, J shed 2 bases, and the junction held 8 bases outside the gene matches. The length of the CDR3 is 17 residues.

The chain carries TRBV29-1 and TRBJ2-5, with 8 bases fitting TRBD1. Germline lookup yields CDR1 SQVTM and CDR2 ANQGSEA. This CDR3 has 12 residues. The ends lost 7 bases at V and 5 bases at J; junction bases unmatched: 6. The CDR3 region is CSAGTGRETQYF. For the CDR3, the DNA is TGCAGCGCTGGGACAGGAAGGGAGACCCAGTACTTC. The full variable domain, its missing parts supplied by reference TRBV29-1 and TRBJ2-5, is SAVISQKPSRDICQRGTSLTIQCQVDSQVTMMFWYRQQPGQSLTLIATANQGSEATYESGFVIDKFPISRPNLTFSTLTVSNMSPEDSSIYLCSAGTGRETQYFGPGTRLLVL.

Turning to this clonotype: This may come from a read error, since a much larger clone is one base off. Since no conserved phenylalanine or tryptophan closes the CDR3, a read error is the likely cause. The chain carries TRBV7-2 and TRBJ2-1; D is perhaps TRBD2 (6 bases). This CDR3 is built from 12 residues. Trimming removed 4 bases from V and 12 bases from J, with 13 bases in between. Looked up from germline, CDR1 is SGHTA and CDR2 is FQGNSA. The CDR3 DNA follows: TGTGCCAGCAGCTCCCGGGCAGCGGGGCAGTTCCTC. Its translation: CASSSRAAGQFL.